Only a few counts were recorded for the clone carrying this T cell receptor (beta chain). Its antigen is as yet unknown. This CDR3 is built from 14 residues. The junction had 4 bases not matched to a gene; V was cut back by 3 bases and J by 4 bases. Germline CDR1 reads SGHTA; CDR2 reads FQGNSA. These data belong to a study of blood T cells in healthy people across ages. Study-level points and caveats: Observed TCR beta diversity per million T cells went down as age went up. This fall followed a roughly linear course with age.

The second PCR ran roughly 7 to 12 cycles with a sample-barcoded 5' primer and J-beta primers. Every cDNA molecule carried a tag from a template-switch adaptor bearing 12 random nucleotides. TCRdb redid the calling of the 5' RACE reads with MiXCR, one entry per CDR3 protein. The sample records about 1,800,000 distinct CDR3 sequences, roughly 28% being singletons. The origin of this receptor is a young woman in good health. The material sequenced was blood. The J gene is TRBJ2-5, the V gene TRBV7-2; TRBD2 matches at 8 bases. This chain's CDR3 is CASSFASGGETQYF. CDR3 coding DNA: TGTGCCAGCAGCTTTGCAAGCGGGGGAGAGACCCAGTACTTC.